A selection of T cell receptor beta chains follows, all from one sample in a study of blood T cell repertoires in COVID-19. Sequencing used immunoSEQ multiplex PCR; TCRdb keeps in-frame clones, though not all of them. The table has 300,000 to 400,000 clones, about nine tenths seen once. The sequencing sample was made of peripheral blood. The receptors come from a woman between 25 and 40 years old with COVID-19, enrolled during active disease. The CDR3 runs from the conserved cysteine through the conserved F or W. Each record gives: D gene, J gene, V gene, clone size, CDR3 protein, CDR3 DNA. A D gene is named only where the DNA matches it firmly. Clone size is stated in some rows and not others, as once, few, many or a class when expanded.

>TRBD2|TRBJ2-2|TRBV7-8|.
CASSSGLGAGTGELFF
TGTGCCAGCAGCTCAGGACTAGGCGCGGGCACCGGGGAGCTGTTTTTT
>TRBD1|TRBJ1-1|TRBV6-5|.
CASSRQGGTEAFF
TGTGCCAGCAGCCGACAGGGCGGCACTGAAGCTTTCTTT
>.|TRBJ1-2|TRBV6-5|.
CASRGGYGYTF
TGTGCCAGCAGAGGGGGCTATGGCTACACCTTC
>TRBD1|TRBJ2-3|TRBV5-1|.
CASSATGVNTQYF
TGCGCCAGCAGCGCCACAGGGGTGAATACGCAGTATTTT
>TRBD1|TRBJ1-1|TRBV27|.
CASSYKRGTGTRTEAFF
TGTGCCAGCAGTTACAAGCGCGGGACAGGGACCCGAACTGAAGCTTTCTTT
>.|TRBJ1-2|TRBV27|.
CASSPGVGNYGYTF
TGTGCCAGCAGTCCCGGGGTCGGAAACTATGGCTACACCTTC
>.|TRBJ1-5|TRBV6-5|.
CASSLVAGDSGPQHF
TGTGCCAGCAGTTTGGTGGCGGGGGACTCGGGGCCCCAGCATTTT
>.|TRBJ1-1|TRBV19|.
CASSLGRTTEAFF
TGTGCCAGTAGTTTGGGGAGGACCACTGAAGCTTTCTTT
>.|TRBJ1-5|TRBV27|once
CASKLTGSRASNQPQHF
TGTGCCAGCAAACTTACAGGGTCGAGGGCTAGCAATCAGCCCCAGCATTTT
>.|TRBJ2-3|TRBV29-1|.
CSVDQNTDTQYF
TGCAGCGTTGACCAAAACACAGATACGCAGTATTTT
>.|TRBJ1-1|TRBV9|.
CASSVGRGGNTEAFF
TGTGCCAGCAGCGTAGGAAGAGGTGGGAACACTGAAGCTTTCTTT
>TRBD2|TRBJ2-3|TRBV5-6|.
CASSFSGSTDTQYF
TGTGCCAGCAGCTTTAGCGGGTCCACAGATACGCAGTATTTT
>TRBD2|TRBJ2-3|TRBV28|once
CASSSREGHRTDTQYF
TGTGCCAGCAGCTCCCGGGAGGGCCACCGCACAGATACGCAGTATTTT
>.|TRBJ2-7|TRBV11-2|.
CASSLDRHLSYEQYF
TGTGCCAGCAGCTTAGATCGACACCTCTCCTACGAGCAGTACTTC
>.|TRBJ2-3|TRBV2|.
CACKARQLPSDTQYF
TGTGCCTGCAAGGCTCGACAGTTGCCTTCAGATACGCAGTATTTT
>.|TRBJ2-3|TRBV27|.
CASSPGTPEGTQYF
TGTGCCAGCAGTCCCGGGACACCCGAGGGTACGCAGTATTTT
>.|TRBJ2-2|TRBV18|once
CASSPPHHPGLELTRELFF
TGTGCCAGCTCACCACCTCACCATCCGGGACTCGAACTCACCCGGGAGCTGTTTTTT
>TRBD1|TRBJ1-4|TRBV7-2|once
CASSLEGQGGEKLFF
TGTGCCAGCAGCTTAGAGGGACAGGGAGGTGAAAAACTGTTTTTT
>.|TRBJ1-5|TRBV28|.
CASSLYGEGSNQPQHF
TGTGCCAGCAGTTTATACGGGGAGGGAAGCAATCAGCCCCAGCATTTT
>TRBD1|TRBJ1-2|TRBV18|.
CASSPPSTGNYGYTF
TGTGCCAGCTCACCACCGTCGACAGGGAACTATGGCTACACCTTC
>.|TRBJ2-7|TRBV2|.
CASSVYRYEQYF
TGTGCCAGCAGTGTCTACCGGTACGAGCAGTACTTC
>TRBD1|TRBJ1-2|TRBV29-1|.
CSVGPLLYRGPNYGYTF
TGCAGCGTTGGCCCCTTACTATACAGGGGCCCTAACTATGGCTACACCTTC
>TRBD1|TRBJ1-2|TRBV19|.
CASTTGQGVSPYGYTF
TGTGCCAGTACCACAGGACAGGGCGTGAGCCCATATGGCTACACCTTC
>TRBD2|TRBJ2-5|TRBV10-3|.
CAISESERDPSETQYF
TGTGCCATCAGTGAGTCAGAGCGGGATCCATCAGAGACCCAGTACTTC
>.|TRBJ2-3|TRBV30|.
CAWSLGGDGDTQYF
TGTGCCTGGAGTTTAGGGGGGGATGGAGATACGCAGTATTTT
>.|TRBJ1-5|TRBV11-2|.
CASSLDLNQPQHF
TGTGCCAGCAGCTTAGATCTCAATCAGCCCCAGCATTTT
>.|TRBJ2-3|TRBV30|.
CAWRPGEDTQYF
TGTGCCTGGAGACCGGGGGAGGATACGCAGTATTTT